The 2 T cell receptor beta chains presented below share a single source sample, sequenced in a study of regulatory dendritic cells for organ transplantation (dated by TCRdb to the late 2010s). These receptors lack a known antigen. Sorted T cell subsets were CFSE-labeled and co-cultured for 4 to 5 days with allogeneic regulatory or mature dendritic cells at a 1:10 DC:T ratio. The library was produced with the immunoSEQ multiplex PCR assay. Entries here come from immuneACCESS through TCRdb and include only in-frame sequences with V and J called. Some clones fail to appear in such tables; in the studies checked, an unresolved V gene covers under half of the shortfall, and the cause of the remainder is unknown. The sample table contains under 15,000 clones; only one count was recorded for just under 75% of them. Of the sample, 0.6% to 0.7% falls within the top ten clones. The specimen sequenced was naive CD4+ T cells from blood cultured with regulatory dendritic cells. Explained via the paper, the cell subset or site label denotes: CD45RA+ naive T cells. All receptors derive from a human donor in good health.

J is TRBJ1-1 and V is TRBV7-6; a weak D match, TRBD1 (5 bases). The CDR3 contains 13 residues. CDR1 is SGHVS, CDR2 FNYEAQ, per germline. Trimming removed 4 bases from V and 1 base from J, with 7 bases in between. The CDR3 loop is CASSSDRNTEAFF. As DNA, the CDR3 is TGTGCCAGCAGCTCAGACAGGAACACTGAAGCTTTCTTT. The full variable domain, completed using reference TRBV7-6 and TRBJ1-1, is GAGVSQSPRYKVTKRGQDVALRCDPISGHVSLYWYRQALGQGPEFLTYFNYEAQQDKSGLPNDRFSAERPEGSISTLTIQRTEQRDSAMYRCASSSDRNTEAFFGQGTRLTVV.

The gene calls are TRBV5-8 and TRBJ2-7; 8 nucleotides agree with TRBD1. Germline-derived CDR1 and CDR2 are SGHTS and YDEGEE. V dropped 4 bases and J dropped 4; count of bases not matched to a gene: 4. The CDR3 length is 13 residues. The CDR3 here is CASSQDREYEQYF. The CDR3 bases are TGTGCCAGCAGCCAGGACAGGGAATACGAGCAGTACTTC.